This TCR beta chain was recorded in a study of STAT5B mutations in CD4+ large granular lymphocyte leukemia. Study-wide results and caveats: 8/27 top patient clones versus 2/35 control clones were TRBV06-family.

Trimming took 0 bases from V and 0 from J, leaving 8 bases between them. Germline values: CDR1 MNHEY, CDR2 SVGAGI. CDR3 length: 15 residues. CD4+ T-LGLL patients came from Padova, Helsinki and Shinshu hematology units. Either unselected PBMC or bead-purified CD4+, CD4+CD8+, CD57+ or CD56+ cells were sequenced. Original methodology: Putative leukemic clones, roughly 60 in all, each exceeded 5% of the repertoire. TCRdb's table, derived via immunoSEQ multiplex PCR, lists solely in-frame clones and lacks some. For V, J and clone size, that table is used; D and trimming come from the DNA. The sample carries 1,000 to 1,400 clones, over 65% recorded once. Comment on this clone: Its antigen remains unknown.

The sample consisted of PBMCs. The chain recombines TRBV6-5 with TRBJ1-1; D is uncertain. The TCR originated in a man in his fifties or sixties with CD4+ T-cell large granular lymphocyte leukemia. Written as DNA, the CDR3 is TGTGCCAGCAGTTACTCGACCAACATGAACACTGAAGCTTTCTTT. Translating gives CASSYSTNMNTEAFF.